The TCR beta chain under discussion was sequenced for a study of CD8 T cells in Susac syndrome. Regarding this clonotype: Antigen unknown.

The sequenced target, TCR beta, came from blood CD8+ and CD4+ T cells. TEMRA cells were FACS-enriched, and CD8+ and CD4+ T cells were isolated negatively. Study-wide results and caveats: That the number of individuals in its TCR sequencing and HLA analysis was relatively small was acknowledged by the study.

It was with random hexamers that 0.5 to 1 ug RNA was reverse transcribed. Amplification of TCR beta CDR3 by immunoSEQ multiplex PCR spanned 54 Vbeta and 13 Jbeta. TCRdb used MiXCR to reprocess the immunoSEQ multiplex PCR reads, holding one entry per CDR3 protein. The sample has almost 450,000 distinct CDR3 sequences, 85% seen once. This CDR3 is built from 15 residues. Germline V gives CDR1 SGHNT, CDR2 YYREEE (reference sequence). Trimming left V 5 bases short and J 4 bases short, with 19 bases between. The source material was CD8+ T cells from PBMCs. This clonotype was sampled from a human donor with multiple sclerosis. The chain couples TRBV5-4 to TRBJ2-7; no firm D call. CDR3 nucleotide sequence: TGTGCCAGCAGTGTGACCCCTATCGGATTTTACGAGCAGTACTTC. This encodes CASSVTPIGFYEQYF.